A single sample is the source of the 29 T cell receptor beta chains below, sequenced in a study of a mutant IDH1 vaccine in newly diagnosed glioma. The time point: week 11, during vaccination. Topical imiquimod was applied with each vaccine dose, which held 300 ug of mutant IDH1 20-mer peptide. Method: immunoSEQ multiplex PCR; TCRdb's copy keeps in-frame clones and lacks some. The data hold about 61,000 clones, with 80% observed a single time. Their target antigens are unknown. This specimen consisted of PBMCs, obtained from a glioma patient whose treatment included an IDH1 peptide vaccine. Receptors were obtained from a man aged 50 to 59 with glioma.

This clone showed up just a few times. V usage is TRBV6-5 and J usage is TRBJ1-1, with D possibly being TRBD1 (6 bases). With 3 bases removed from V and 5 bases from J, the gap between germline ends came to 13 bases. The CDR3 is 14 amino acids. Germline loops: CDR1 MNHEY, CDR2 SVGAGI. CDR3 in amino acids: CASSYQQGGTEAFF. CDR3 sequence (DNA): TGTGCCAGCAGTTATCAACAGGGAGGGACTGAAGCTTTCTTT.

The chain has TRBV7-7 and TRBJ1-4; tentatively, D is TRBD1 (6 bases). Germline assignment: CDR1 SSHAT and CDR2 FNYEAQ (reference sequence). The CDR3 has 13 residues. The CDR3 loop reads CASAQGIGEKLFF. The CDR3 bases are TGTGCTAGCGCCCAGGGGATCGGGGAAAAACTGTTTTTT.

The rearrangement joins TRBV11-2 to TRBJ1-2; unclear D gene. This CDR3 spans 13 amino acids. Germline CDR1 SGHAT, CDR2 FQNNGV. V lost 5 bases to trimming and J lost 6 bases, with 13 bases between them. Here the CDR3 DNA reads TGTGCCAGCAGCCGCCCACGAAACGATGGCTACACCTTC. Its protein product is CASSRPRNDGYTF.

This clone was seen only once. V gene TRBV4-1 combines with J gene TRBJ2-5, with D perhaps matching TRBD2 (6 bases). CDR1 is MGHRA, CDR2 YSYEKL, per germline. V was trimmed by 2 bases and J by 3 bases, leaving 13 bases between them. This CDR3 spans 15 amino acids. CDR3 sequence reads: CASSQNGVAEETQYF. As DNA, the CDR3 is TGCGCCAGCAGCCAAAATGGAGTAGCGGAAGAGACCCAGTACTTC.

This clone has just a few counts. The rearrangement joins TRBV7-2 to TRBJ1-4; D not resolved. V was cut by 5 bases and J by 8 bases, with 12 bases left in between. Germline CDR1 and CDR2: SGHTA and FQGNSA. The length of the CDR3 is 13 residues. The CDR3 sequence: CASSLGRGEKLFF. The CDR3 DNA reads TGTGCCAGCAGCCTGGGTAGAGGGGAAAAACTGTTTTTT. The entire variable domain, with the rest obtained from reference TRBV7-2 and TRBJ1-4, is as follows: GAGVSQSPSNKVTEKGKDVELRCDPISGHTALYWYRQSLGQGLEFLIYFQGNSAPDKSGLPSDRFSAERTGGSVSTLTIQRTQQEDSAVYLCASSLGRGEKLFFGSGTQLSVL.

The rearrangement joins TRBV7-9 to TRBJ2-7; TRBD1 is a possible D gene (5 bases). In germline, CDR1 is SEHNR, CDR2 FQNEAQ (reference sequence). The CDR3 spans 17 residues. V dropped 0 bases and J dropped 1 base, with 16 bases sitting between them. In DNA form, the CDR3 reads TGTGCCAGCAGCTTAGCAGGGGCGGCTTCCACGTCCTACGAGCAGTACTTC. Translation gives CASSLAGAASTSYEQYF.

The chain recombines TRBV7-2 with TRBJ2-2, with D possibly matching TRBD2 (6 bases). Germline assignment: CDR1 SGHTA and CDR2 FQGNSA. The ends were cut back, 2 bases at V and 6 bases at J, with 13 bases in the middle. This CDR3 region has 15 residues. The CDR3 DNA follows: TGTGCCAGCAGCTTACTCCCCGGAGGGGCCGGGGAGCTGTTTTTT. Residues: CASSLLPGGAGELFF.

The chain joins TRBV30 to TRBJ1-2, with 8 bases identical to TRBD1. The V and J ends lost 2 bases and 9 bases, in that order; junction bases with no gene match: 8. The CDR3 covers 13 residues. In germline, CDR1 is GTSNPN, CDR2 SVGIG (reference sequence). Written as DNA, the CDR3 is TGTGCCTGGAGTCCTCAGGGGGCGGGGAGCTACACCTTC. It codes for CAWSPQGAGSYTF.

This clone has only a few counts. CDR3 coding DNA: TGTGCCAGCAGCTTTACAGGGTTCACTGAAGCTTTCTTT. Encoded protein: CASSFTGFTEAFF. The chain has TRBV7-2 and TRBJ1-1, with a weak D call TRBD1 (6 bases). Trimming shortened V by 3 bases and J by 4 bases, and 9 bases separated the two germline ends. Looked up from germline, CDR1 is SGHTA and CDR2 is FQGNSA. The CDR3 extends over 13 amino acids.

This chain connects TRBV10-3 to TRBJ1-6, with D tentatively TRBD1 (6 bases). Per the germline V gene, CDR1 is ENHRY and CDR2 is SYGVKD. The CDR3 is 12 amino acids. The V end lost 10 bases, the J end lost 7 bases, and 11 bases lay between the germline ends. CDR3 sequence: CASCDRNSPLHF. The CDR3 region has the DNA TGTGCCAGCTGCGACAGGAATTCACCCCTCCACTTT.

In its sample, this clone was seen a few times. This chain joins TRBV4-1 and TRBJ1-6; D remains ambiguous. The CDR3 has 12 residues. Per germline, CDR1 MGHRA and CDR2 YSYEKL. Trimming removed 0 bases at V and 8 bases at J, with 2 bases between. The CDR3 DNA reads TGCGCCAGCAGCCAAGATTATTCACCCCTCCACTTT. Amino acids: CASSQDYSPLHF.

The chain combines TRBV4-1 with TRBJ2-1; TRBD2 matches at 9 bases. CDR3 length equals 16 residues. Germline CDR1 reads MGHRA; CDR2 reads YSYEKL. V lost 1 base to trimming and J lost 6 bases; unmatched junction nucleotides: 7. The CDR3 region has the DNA TGCGCCAGCAGCCAAGTTTACGCGGGAGGGTTCAATGAGCAGTTCTTC. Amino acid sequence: CASSQVYAGGFNEQFF.

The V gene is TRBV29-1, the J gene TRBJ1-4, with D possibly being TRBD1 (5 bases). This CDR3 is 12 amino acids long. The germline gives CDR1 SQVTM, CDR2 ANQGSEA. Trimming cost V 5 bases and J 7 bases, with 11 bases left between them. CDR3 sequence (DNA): TGCAGCGTTCGACGGGGGGGTGAAAAACTGTTTTTT. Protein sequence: CSVRRGGEKLFF. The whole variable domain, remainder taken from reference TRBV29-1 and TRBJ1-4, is SAVISQKPSRDICQRGTSLTIQCQVDSQVTMMFWYRQQPGQSLTLIATANQGSEATYESGFVIDKFPISRPNLTFSTLTVSNMSPEDSSIYLCSVRRGGEKLFFGSGTQLSVL.

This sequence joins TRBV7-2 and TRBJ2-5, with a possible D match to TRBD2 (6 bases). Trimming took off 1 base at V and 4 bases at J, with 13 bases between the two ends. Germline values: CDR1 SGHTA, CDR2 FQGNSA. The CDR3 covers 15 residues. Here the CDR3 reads CASSLVRGSAETQYF. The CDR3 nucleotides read TGTGCCAGCAGCTTAGTACGGGGGTCGGCAGAGACCCAGTACTTC.

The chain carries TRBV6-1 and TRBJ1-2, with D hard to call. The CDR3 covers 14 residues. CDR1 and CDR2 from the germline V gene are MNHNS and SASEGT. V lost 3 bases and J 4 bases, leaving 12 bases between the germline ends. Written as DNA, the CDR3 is TGTGCCAGCAGTGACCCGGTCGCTACCTATGGCTACACCTTC. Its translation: CASSDPVATYGYTF.

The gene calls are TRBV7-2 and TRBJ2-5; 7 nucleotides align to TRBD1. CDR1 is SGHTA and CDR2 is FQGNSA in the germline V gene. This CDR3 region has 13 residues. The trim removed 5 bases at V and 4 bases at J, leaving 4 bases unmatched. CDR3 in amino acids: CASSVRQGETQYF. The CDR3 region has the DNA TGTGCCAGCAGCGTCAGACAGGGAGAGACCCAGTACTTC.

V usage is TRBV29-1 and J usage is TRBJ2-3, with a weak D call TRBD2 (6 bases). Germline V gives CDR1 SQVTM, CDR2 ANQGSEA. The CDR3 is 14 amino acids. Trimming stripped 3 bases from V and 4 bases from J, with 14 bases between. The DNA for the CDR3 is TGCAGCGTTGAGACCGTCGGGAGATCAGATACGCAGTATTTT. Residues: CSVETVGRSDTQYF.

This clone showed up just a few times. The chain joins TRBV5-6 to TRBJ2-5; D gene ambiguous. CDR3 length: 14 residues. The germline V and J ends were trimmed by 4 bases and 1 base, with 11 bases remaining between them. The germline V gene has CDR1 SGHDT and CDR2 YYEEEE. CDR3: CASSLDWVQETQYF. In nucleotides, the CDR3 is TGTGCCAGCAGCCTCGACTGGGTCCAAGAGACCCAGTACTTC.

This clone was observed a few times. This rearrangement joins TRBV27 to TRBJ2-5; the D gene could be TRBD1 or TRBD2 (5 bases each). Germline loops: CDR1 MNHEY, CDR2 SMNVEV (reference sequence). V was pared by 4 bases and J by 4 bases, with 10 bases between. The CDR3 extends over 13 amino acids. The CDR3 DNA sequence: TGTGCCAGCAGTTCGGGGCCGACAGAGACCCAGTACTTC. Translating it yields CASSSGPTETQYF.

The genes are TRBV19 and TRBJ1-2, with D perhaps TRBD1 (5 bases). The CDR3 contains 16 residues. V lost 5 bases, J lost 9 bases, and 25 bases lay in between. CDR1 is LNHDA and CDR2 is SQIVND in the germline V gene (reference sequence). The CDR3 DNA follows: TGTGCCAGTAGTCGAGGGGCCGGACGCAATATGGATCGCTACACCTTC. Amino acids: CASSRGAGRNMDRYTF.

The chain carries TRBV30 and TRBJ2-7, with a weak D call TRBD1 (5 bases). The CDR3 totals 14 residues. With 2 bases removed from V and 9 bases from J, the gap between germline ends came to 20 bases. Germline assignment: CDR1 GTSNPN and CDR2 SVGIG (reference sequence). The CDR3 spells CAWSMLLGQGAQYF. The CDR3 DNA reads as TGTGCCTGGAGTATGTTGTTAGGTCAGGGCGCGCAGTACTTC. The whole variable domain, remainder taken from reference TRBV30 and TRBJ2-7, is SQTIHQWPATLVQPVGSPLSLECTVEGTSNPNLYWYRQAAGRGLQLLFYSVGIGQISSEVPQNLSASRPQDRQFILSSKKLLLSDSGFYLCAWSMLLGQGAQYFGPGTRLTVT.

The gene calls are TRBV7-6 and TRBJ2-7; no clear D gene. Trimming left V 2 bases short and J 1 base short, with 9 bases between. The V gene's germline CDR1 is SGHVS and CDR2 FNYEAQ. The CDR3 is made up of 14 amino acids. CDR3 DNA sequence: TGTGCCAGCAGCTTAAGGTTGAGGTCCTACGAGCAGTACTTC. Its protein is CASSLRLRSYEQYF.

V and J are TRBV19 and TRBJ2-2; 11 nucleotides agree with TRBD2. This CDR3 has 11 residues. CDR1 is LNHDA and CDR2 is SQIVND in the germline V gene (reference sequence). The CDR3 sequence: CGTSGTGELFF. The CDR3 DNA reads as TGTGGGACTAGCGGGACCGGGGAGCTGTTTTTT.

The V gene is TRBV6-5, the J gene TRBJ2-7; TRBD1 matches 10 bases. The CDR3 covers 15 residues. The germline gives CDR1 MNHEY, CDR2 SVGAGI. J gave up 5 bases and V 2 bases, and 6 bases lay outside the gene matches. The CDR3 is CASSYDGTGVNEQYF. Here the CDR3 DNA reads TGTGCCAGCAGTTACGACGGGACAGGGGTCAACGAGCAGTACTTC.

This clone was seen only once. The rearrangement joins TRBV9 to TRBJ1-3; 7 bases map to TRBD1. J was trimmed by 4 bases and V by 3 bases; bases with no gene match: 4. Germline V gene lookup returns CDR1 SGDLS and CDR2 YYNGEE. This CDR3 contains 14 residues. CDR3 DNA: TGTGCCAGCAGCGGCCGGGACAGCGGAAACACCATATATTTT. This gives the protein CASSGRDSGNTIYF.

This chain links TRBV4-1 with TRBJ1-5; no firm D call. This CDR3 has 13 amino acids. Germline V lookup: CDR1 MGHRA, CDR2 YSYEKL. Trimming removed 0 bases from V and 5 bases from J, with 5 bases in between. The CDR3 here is CASSQDKHQPQHF. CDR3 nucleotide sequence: TGCGCCAGCAGCCAAGATAAACATCAGCCCCAGCATTTT.

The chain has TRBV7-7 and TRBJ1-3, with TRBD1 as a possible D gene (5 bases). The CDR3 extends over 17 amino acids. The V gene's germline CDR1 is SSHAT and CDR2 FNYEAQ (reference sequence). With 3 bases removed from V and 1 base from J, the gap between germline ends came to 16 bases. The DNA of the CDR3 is TGTGCCAGCAGCTTTAGAAGCAGGGCTTATTCTGGAAACACCATATATTTT. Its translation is CASSFRSRAYSGNTIYF.

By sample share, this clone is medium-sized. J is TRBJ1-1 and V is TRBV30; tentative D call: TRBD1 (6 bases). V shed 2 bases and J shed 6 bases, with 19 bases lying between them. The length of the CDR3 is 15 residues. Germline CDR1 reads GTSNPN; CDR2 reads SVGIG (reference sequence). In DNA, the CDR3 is TGTGCCTGGAGTAAGATTGGCAGGGGATCCCCTGAAGCTTTCTTT. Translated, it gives CAWSKIGRGSPEAFF.

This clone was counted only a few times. The CDR3 DNA sequence: TGTGCCAGCAGCTTAGTTCAGTCTGCTGAGCAGTTCTTC. This sequence encodes CASSLVQSAEQFF. V is TRBV7-8 and J is TRBJ2-1; D is uncertain. CDR1 and CDR2 (germline): SGHVS, FQNEAQ. The length of the CDR3 is 13 residues. The V and J ends lost 1 base and 9 bases respectively, with 10 bases between them.